The rows below give T cell receptor beta chains drawn from one sample of a study of blood T cell repertoires in COVID-19. Measured with immunoSEQ multiplex PCR; TCRdb has only the in-frame clones, and not every one. This sample carries 200,000 to 250,000 clones, 80% to 90% of them seen once, and the ten largest clones take around 3.8%. The sequenced sample consisted of PBMCs or T cells enriched from blood (not recorded which). These receptors were obtained from a woman in her thirties or forties with acute COVID-19. Both conserved end residues are part of each CDR3. Each record gives: clone size, V gene, D gene, J gene, CDR3 DNA, CDR3 protein. The D gene is left open where the match is weak. A row's size may be missing; if present it is once, few, many or a size class.

>NA|TRBV2|NA|TRBJ1-6
TGTGCCAGCAGTGGGGGAGTAGGAGTACCCCTCCACTTT
CASSGGVGVPLHF
>NA|TRBV3-1/TRBV3-2|TRBD1|TRBJ1-1
TGTGCCAGCAGCCCCTTCTCACAGGGGGCGCCCCGCCATGCTTTCTTT
CASSPFSQGAPRHAFF
>once|TRBV3-1/TRBV3-2|NA|TRBJ1-3
TGTGCCAGCAGCCAAGATTCGGCAGGTAATGGAAACACCATATATTTT
CASSQDSAGNGNTIYF
>NA|TRBV2|TRBD1|TRBJ1-2
TGTGCCAGCAGTGGATTGACAGGGAATAATGGCTACACCTTC
CASSGLTGNNGYTF
>NA|TRBV11-1|NA|TRBJ1-3
TGTGCCAGCAGCCACAGGGAGTCTAACACCATATATTTT
CASSHRESNTIYF
>NA|TRBV5-1|NA|TRBJ2-1
TGCGCCAGCAGCTTGAATACAGGGCCTTACAATGAGCAGTTCTTC
CASSLNTGPYNEQFF
>NA|TRBV19|TRBD1|TRBJ1-6
TGTGCCAGTAGTGGACAGGGGGACTCACCCCTCCACTTT
CASSGQGDSPLHF
>NA|TRBV30|NA|TRBJ1-1
TGTGCCTGGAGTGTACGGAGCACGGGCACTGAAGCTTTCTTT
CAWSVRSTGTEAFF
>NA|TRBV9|NA|TRBJ2-5
TGTGCCAGCAGCGTAGTAGGTCTAGACGGGACCCAGTACTTC
CASSVVGLDGTQYF
>NA|TRBV6-5|NA|TRBJ1-1
TGTGCCAGCAGCTCCCCGGCTGAAGCTTTCTTT
CASSSPAEAFF